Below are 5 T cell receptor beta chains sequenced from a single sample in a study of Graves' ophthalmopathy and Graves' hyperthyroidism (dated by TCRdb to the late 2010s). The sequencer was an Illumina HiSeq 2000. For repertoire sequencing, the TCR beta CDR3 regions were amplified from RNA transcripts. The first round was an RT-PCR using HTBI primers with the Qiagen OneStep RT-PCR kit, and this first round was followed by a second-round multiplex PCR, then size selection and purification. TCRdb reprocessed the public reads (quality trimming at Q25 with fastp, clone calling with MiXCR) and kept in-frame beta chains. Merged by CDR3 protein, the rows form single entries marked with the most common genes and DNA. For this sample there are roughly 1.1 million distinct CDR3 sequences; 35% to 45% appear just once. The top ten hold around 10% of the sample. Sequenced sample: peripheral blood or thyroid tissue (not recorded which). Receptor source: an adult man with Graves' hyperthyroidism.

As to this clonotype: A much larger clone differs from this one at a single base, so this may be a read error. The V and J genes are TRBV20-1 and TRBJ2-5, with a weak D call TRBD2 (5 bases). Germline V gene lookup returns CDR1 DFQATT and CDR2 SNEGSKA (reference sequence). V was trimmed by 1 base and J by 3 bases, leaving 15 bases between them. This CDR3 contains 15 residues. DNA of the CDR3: TGCAGTGCTAGAGGGATGAGGGCGGGCGAAGAGACCCAGTACTTC. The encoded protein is CSARGMRAGEETQYF.

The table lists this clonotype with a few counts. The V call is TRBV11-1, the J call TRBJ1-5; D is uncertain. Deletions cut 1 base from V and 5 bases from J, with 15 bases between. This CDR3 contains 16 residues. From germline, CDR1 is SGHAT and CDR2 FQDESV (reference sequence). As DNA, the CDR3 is TGTGCCAGCAGCTTAGTTCCAGGCGGGCCACATCAGCCCCAGCATTTT. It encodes CASSLVPGGPHQPQHF.

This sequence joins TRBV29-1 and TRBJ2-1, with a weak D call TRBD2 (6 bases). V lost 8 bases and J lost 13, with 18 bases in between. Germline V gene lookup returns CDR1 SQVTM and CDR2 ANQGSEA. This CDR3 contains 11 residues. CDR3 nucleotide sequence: TGCAGCTTAAGGGAGGAAAACATTCAGTTCTTC. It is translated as CSLREENIQFF.

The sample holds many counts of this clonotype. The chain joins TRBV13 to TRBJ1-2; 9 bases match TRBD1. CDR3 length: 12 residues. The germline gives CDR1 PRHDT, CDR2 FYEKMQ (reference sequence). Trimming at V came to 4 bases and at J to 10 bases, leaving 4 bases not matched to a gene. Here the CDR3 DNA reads TGTGCCAGCAGCTCCGGGACAGGGACCTACACCTTC. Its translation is CASSSGTGTYTF.

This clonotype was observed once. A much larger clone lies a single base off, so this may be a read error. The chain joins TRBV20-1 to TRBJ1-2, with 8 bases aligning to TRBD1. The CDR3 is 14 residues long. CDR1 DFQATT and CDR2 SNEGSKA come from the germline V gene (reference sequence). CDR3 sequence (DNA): TGCAGTACTAGTTGGACAGGGTATGAGGATGGCTACACCTTC. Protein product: CSTSWTGYEDGYTF.